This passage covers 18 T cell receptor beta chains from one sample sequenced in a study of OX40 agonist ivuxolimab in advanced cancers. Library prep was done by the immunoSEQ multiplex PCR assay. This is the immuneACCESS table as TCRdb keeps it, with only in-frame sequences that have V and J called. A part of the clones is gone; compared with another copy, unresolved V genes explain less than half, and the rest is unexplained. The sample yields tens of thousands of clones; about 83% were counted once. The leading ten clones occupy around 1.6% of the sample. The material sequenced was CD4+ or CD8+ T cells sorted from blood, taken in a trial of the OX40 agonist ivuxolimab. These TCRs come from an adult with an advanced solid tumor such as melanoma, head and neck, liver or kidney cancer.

The CDR3 region is CASSRQGDTEAFF. The CDR3 nucleotides read TGTGCCAGCAGCCGACAGGGCGACACTGAAGCTTTCTTT. The rearrangement joins TRBV6-5 to TRBJ1-1; 7 nucleotides align to TRBD1. The J segment lost 3 bases and the V segment lost 6 bases, leaving 4 bases of the junction unmatched. Germline CDR1 is MNHEY and CDR2 is SVGAGI. This CDR3 is built from 13 residues.

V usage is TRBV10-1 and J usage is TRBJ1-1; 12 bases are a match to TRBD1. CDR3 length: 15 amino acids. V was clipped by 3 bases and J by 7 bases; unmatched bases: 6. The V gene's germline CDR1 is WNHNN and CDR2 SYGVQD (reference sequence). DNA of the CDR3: TGCGCCAGCAGTGACTCCGGGACAGGGGGCGGTGAAGCTTTCTTT. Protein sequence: CASSDSGTGGGEAFF.

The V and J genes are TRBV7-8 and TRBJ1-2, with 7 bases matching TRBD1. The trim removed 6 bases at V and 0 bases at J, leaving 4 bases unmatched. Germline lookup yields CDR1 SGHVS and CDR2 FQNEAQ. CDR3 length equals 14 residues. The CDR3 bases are TGTGCCAGCAGGCCTGACAGGGCTAACTATGGCTACACCTTC. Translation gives CASRPDRANYGYTF.

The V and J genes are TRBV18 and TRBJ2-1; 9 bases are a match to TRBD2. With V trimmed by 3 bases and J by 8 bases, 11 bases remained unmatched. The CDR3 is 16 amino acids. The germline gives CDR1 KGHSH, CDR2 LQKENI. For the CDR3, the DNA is TGTGCCAGCTCACCTCGGGAGCGGGGGGCCGGGGATGAGCAGTTCTTC. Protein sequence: CASSPRERGAGDEQFF. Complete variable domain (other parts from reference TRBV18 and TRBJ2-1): NAGVMQNPRHLVRRRGQEARLRCSPMKGHSHVYWYRQLPEEGLKFMVYLQKENIIDESGMPKERFSAEFPKEGPSILRIQQVVRGDSAAYFCASSPRERGAGDEQFFGPGTRLTVL.

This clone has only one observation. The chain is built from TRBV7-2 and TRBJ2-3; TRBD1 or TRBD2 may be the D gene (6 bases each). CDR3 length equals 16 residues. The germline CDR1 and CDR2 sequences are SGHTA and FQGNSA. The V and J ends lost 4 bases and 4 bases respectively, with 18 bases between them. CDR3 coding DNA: TGTGCCAGCAGCTGGCGGACTACCCAGGGGCCAGATACGCAGTATTTT. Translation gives CASSWRTTQGPDTQYF.

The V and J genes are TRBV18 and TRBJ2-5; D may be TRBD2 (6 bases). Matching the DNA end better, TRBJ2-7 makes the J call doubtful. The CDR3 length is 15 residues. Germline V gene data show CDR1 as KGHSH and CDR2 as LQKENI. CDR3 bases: TGTGCCAGCTCACCAGAACTAGCCTTCGTCGACGAGCAGTACTTC. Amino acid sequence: CASSPELAFVDEQYF.

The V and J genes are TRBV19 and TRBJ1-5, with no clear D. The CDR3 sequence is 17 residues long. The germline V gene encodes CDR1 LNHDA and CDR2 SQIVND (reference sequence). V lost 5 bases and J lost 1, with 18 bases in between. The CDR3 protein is CASSPPMATTSNQPQHF. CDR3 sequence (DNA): TGTGCCAGTAGTCCCCCCATGGCCACGACGAGCAATCAGCCCCAGCATTTT.

CDR3 region: CASSPPSNTGELFF. Here the CDR3 DNA reads TGTGCCAGCAGCCCCCCATCGAACACCGGGGAGCTGTTTTTT. V and J are TRBV7-2 and TRBJ2-2; D is unresolved. Germline values: CDR1 SGHTA, CDR2 FQGNSA. The CDR3 contains 14 residues. Trimming stripped 5 bases from V and 0 bases from J, with 7 bases between.

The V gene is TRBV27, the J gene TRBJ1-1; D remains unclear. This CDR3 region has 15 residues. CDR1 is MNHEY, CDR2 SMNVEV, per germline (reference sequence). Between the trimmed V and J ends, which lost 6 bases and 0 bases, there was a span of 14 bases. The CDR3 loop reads CASRTRALMNTEAFF. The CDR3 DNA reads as TGTGCCAGCAGGACAAGGGCCCTCATGAACACTGAAGCTTTCTTT.

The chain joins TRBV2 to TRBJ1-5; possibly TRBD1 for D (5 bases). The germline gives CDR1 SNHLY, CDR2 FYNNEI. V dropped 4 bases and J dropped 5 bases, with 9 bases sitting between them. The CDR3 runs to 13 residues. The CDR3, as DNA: TGTGCCAGCAGTGTATTACAGGATCAGCCCCAGCATTTT. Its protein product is CASSVLQDQPQHF.

CDR3 nucleotides: TGTGCCAGCAAAAGGGACCTGGACCATAATGAAAAACTGTTTTTT. As protein: CASKRDLDHNEKLFF. The chain employs TRBV5-4 and TRBJ1-4; perhaps TRBD1 as D (5 bases). This CDR3 spans 15 amino acids. V lost 6 bases and J lost 4, with 16 bases in between. Germline CDR1 and CDR2: SGHNT and YYREEE (reference sequence).

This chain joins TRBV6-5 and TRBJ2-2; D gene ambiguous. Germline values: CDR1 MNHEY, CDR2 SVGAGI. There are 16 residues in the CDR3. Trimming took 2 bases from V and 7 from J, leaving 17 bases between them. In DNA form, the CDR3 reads TGTGCCAGCAGTTACCACGGCGCGACCCTGGTCGGGGAGCTGTTTTTT. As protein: CASSYHGATLVGELFF.

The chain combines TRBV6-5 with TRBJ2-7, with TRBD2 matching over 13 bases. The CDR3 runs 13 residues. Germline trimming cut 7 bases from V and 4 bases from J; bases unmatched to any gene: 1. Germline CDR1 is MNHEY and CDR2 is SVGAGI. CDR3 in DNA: TGTGCCAGCACGACTAGCGGGAGGTACGAGCAGTACTTC. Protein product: CASTTSGRYEQYF.

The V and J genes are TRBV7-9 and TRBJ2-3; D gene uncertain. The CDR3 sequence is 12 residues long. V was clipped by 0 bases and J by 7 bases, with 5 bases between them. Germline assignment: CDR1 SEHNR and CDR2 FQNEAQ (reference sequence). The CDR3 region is CASSLAGNTQYF. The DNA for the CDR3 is TGTGCCAGCAGCTTAGCGGGGAATACGCAGTATTTT.

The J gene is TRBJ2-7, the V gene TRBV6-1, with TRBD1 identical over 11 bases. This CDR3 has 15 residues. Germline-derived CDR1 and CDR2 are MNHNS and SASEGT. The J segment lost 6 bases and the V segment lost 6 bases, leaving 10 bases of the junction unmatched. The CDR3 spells CASSVMGTGGGEQYF. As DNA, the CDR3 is TGTGCCAGCAGCGTCATGGGGACAGGGGGTGGCGAGCAGTACTTC.

In nucleotides, the CDR3 is TGTGCCAGCAGATTCATAGCAAGGACCGGGGAGCTGTTTTTT. Protein: CASRFIARTGELFF. The chain has TRBV2 and TRBJ2-2; D call uncertain. V dropped 6 bases and J dropped 5 bases, with 13 bases sitting between them. This CDR3 has 14 amino acids. The germline V gene has CDR1 SNHLY and CDR2 FYNNEI. Variable domain in full (rest from reference TRBV2 and TRBJ2-2): EPEVTQTPSHQVTQMGQEVILRCVPISNHLYFYWYRQILGQKVEFLVSFYNNEISEKSEIFDDQFSVERPDGSNFTLKIRSTKLEDSAMYFCASRFIARTGELFFGEGSRLTVL.

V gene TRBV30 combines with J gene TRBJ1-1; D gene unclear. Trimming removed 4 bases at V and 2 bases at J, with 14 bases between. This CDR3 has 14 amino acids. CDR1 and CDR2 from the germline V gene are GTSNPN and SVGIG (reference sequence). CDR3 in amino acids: CAWIQWPQNTEAFF. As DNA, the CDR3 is TGTGCCTGGATTCAATGGCCCCAAAACACTGAAGCTTTCTTT.

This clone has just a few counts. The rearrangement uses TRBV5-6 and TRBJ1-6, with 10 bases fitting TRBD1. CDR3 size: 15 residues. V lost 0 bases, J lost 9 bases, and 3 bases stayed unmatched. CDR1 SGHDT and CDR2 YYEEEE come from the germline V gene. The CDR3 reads CASSLAGTGVSPLHF. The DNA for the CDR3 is TGTGCCAGCAGCTTGGCCGGGACAGGGGTTTCACCCCTCCACTTT.